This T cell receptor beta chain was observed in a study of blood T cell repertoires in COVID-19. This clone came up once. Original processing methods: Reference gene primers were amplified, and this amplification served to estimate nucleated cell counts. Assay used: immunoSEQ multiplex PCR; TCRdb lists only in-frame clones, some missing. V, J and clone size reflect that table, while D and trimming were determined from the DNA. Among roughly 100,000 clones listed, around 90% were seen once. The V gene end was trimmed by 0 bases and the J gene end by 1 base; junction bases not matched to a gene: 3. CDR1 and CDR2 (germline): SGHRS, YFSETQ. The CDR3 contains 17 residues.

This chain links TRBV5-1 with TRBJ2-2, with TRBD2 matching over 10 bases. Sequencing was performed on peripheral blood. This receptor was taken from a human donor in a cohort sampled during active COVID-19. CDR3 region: CASSLARTSGNTGELFF. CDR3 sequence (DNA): TGCGCCAGCAGCTTGGCCAGGACTAGCGGGAACACCGGGGAGCTGTTTTTT. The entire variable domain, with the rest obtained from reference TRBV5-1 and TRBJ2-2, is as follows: KAGVTQTPRYLIKTRGQQVTLSCSPISGHRSVSWYQQTPGQGLQFLFEYFSETQRNKGNFPGRFSGRQFSNSRSEMNVSTLELGDSALYLCASSLARTSGNTGELFFGEGSRLTVL.